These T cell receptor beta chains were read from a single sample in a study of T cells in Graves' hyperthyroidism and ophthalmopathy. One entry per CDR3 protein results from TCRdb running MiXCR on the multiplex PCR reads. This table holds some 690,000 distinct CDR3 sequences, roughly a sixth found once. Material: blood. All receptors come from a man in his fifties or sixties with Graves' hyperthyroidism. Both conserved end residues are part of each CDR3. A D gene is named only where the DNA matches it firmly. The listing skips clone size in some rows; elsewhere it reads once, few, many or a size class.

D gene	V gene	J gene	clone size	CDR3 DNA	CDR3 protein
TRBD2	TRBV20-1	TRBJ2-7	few	TGCAGTGCTAGAGATCTGGCGGGGGAAAGCTACGAGCAGTACTTC	CSARDLAGESYEQYF
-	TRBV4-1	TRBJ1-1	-	TGCGCCAGCACCCAGAGGACAACGAACACTGAAGCTTTCTTT	CASTQRTTNTEAFF
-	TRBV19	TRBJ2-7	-	TGTGCCAGTAGTCAAACGGGAGCGCCTTTTGACGAGCAGTACTTC	CASSQTGAPFDEQYF
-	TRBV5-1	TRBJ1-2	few	TGCGCCAGCAGCACAATTGACAGGTCGGTCGGCTACACCTTC	CASSTIDRSVGYTF
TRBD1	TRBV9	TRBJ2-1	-	TGTGCCAGCAGCCCTGCGACAGGGGGAGAGCAGTTCTTC	CASSPATGGEQFF
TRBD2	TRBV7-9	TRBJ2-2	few	TGTGCCAGCAGCCCATGGGGAGGGGAGACCGGGGAGCTGTTTTTT	CASSPWGGETGELFF
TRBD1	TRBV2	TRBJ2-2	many	TGTGCCAGCAGGGCAACTACAGGGGTTAACACCGGGGAGCTGTTTTTT	CASRATTGVNTGELFF
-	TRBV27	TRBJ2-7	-	TGTGCCAGCAGCGTCCATAGGGACATCTCCTACGAGCAGTACTTC	CASSVHRDISYEQYF
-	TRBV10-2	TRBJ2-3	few	TGCGCCAGCAGGGTGATGTCGGCAGATACGCAGTATTTT	CASRVMSADTQYF
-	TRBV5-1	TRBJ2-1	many	TGCGCCAGCAGCTTGCTCAGCTCGTCAAATGAGCAGTTCTTC	CASSLLSSSNEQFF
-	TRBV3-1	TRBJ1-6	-	TGTGCCAGCAGCCAAGACAGGCGGGGAGCGCGCAGGGGCTCCTATAATTCACCCCTCCACTTT	CASSQDRRGARRGSYNSPLHF
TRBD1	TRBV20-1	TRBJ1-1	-	TGCAGTGCTAGAGATCCGGGACAGGGCTTGGCTTTCTTT	CSARDPGQGLAFF
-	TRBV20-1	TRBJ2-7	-	TGCAGTGCTAGAAACCCCCCAACTTTGGACTCCGAGCAGTACTTC	CSARNPPTLDSEQYF
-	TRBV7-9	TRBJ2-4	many	TGTGCCAGCACCGAGAAGGAGGCCAAAAACATTCAGTACTTC	CASTEKEAKNIQYF
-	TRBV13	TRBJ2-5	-	TGTGCCAGCAGCTTAGGCCTTAGGCAAGAGACCCAGTACTTC	CASSLGLRQETQYF
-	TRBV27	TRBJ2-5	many	TGTGCCAGCAGTTTTGTTGGGGGCCAAGAGACCCAGTACTTC	CASSFVGGQETQYF
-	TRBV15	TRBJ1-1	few	TGTGCCACCAGCACTAGACAGGAAGCCACTGAAGCTTTCTTT	CATSTRQEATEAFF
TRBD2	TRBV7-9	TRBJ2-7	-	TGTGCCAGCAGCCCAGGGACTAGCGGGAGAGCTTTTCCCTACGAGCAGTACTTC	CASSPGTSGRAFPYEQYF
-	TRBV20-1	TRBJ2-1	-	TGCAGTGCTTCTACCCCCGGGACGGATGTATGGAGGCCTCCAGGTGAGCAGTTCTTC	CSASTPGTDVWRPPGEQFF
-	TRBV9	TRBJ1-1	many	TGTGCCAGCAGCGTAGCTGGCAGGGAGGGCCTGGGCACTGAAGCTTTCTTT	CASSVAGREGLGTEAFF
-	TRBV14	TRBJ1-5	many	TGTGCCAGCAGCCAAGGAGGCACCCGGGGGGCCAATCAGCCCCAGCATTTT	CASSQGGTRGANQPQHF
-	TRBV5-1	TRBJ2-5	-	TGCGCCAGCAGCTTGGGCGATAGGCAAGAGACCCAGTACTTC	CASSLGDRQETQYF
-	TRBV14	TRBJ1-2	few	TGTGCCAGCAGCCAGCAGGGTAGAGATGGCTACACCTTC	CASSQQGRDGYTF
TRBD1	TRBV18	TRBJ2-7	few	TGTGCCAGCTCACCAGGCCTTTGGGACAGGGGGCACGAGCAGTACTTC	CASSPGLWDRGHEQYF
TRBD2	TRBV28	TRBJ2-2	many	TGTGCCAGCAGTACCGGGGGGGTTAACACCGGGGAGCTGTTTTTT	CASSTGGVNTGELFF
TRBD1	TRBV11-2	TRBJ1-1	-	TGTGCCAGCAGCTTAGAGCCAGGGGGCGGCACTGAAGCTTTGTTT	CASSLEPGGGTEALF
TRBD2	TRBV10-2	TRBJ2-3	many	TGCGCCAGCAGAGGCTCCGGGACTAGCGGGCCCGGTGGTACGCAGTATTTT	CASRGSGTSGPGGTQYF
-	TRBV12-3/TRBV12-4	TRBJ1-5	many	TGTGCCAGCAGTTTGCGGAGGACTAATCAGCCCCAGCATTTT	CASSLRRTNQPQHF